This T cell receptor beta chain was recorded in a study of beta chain features in type 1 diabetes. Study results and limitations: All four CD4+ subsets of Type 1 diabetes patients contained TCRB CDR3s that were moderately but significantly shorter.

The entirety of the isolated RNA underwent reverse transcription, so expressed TCRB transcripts were sequenced. Assay: immunoSEQ multiplex PCR; the TCRdb copy retains only in-frame clones and omits some. The sample has about 650,000 clones; around 11% are singletons. The germline CDR1 and CDR2 sequences are SGHRS and YFSETQ. CDR3 length: 14 residues. Trimming cost V 0 bases and J 4 bases, with 8 bases left between them. Of note for this clone: Its antigen is still unknown. The same CDR3 can be traced to other DNA sequences in this sample.

The chain uses TRBV5-1 and TRBJ1-5; D gene ambiguous. Sequenced: naive CD4+ T cells from blood. This sequence originates from a man aged 25-45 years with type 1 diabetes. CDR3 sequence: CASSLGTGNQPQHF. The CDR3 coding sequence is TGCGCCAGCAGCTTGGGGACGGGAAATCAGCCCCAGCATTTT.